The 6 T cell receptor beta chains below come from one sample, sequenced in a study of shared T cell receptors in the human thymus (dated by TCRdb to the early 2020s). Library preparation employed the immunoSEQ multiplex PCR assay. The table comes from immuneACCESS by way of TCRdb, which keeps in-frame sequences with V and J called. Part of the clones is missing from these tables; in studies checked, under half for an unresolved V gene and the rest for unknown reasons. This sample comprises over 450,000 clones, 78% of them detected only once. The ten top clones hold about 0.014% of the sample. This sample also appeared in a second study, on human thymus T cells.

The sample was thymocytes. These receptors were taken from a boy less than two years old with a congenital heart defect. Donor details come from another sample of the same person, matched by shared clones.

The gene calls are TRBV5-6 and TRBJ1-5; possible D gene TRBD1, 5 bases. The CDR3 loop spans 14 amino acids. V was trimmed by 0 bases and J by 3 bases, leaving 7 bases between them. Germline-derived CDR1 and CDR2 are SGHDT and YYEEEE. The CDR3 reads CASSLAGSNQPQHF. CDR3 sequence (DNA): TGTGCCAGCAGCTTGGCAGGGTCCAATCAGCCCCAGCATTTT.

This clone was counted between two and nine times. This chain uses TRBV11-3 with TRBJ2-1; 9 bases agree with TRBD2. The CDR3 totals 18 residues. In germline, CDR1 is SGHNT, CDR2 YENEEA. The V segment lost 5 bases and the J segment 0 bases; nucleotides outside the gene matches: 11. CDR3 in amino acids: CASSRWVAGESSYNEQFF. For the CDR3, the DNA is TGTGCCAGCAGCCGCTGGGTAGCGGGAGAGAGCTCCTACAATGAGCAGTTCTTC.

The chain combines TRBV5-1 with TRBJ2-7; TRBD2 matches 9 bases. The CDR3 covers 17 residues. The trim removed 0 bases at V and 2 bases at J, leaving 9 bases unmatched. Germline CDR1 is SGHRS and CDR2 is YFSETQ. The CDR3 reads CASSLGSGSSGAYEQYF. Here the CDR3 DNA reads TGCGCCAGCAGCTTGGGTAGCGGGAGTTCGGGGGCCTACGAGCAGTACTTC. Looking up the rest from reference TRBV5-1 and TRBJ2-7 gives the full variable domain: KAGVTQTPRYLIKTRGQQVTLSCSPISGHRSVSWYQQTPGQGLQFLFEYFSETQRNKGNFPGRFSGRQFSNSRSEMNVSTLELGDSALYLCASSLGSGSSGAYEQYFGPGTRLTVT.

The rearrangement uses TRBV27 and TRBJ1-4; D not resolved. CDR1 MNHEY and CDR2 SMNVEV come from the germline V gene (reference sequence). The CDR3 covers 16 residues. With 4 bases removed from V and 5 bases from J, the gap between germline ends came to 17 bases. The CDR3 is CASSSEGTTANEKLFF. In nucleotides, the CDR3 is TGTGCCAGCAGTTCGGAGGGAACCACCGCAAATGAAAAACTGTTTTTT. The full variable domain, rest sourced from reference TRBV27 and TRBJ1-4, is EAQVTQNPRYLITVTGKKLTVTCSQNMNHEYMSWYRQDPGLGLRQIYYSMNVEVTDKGDVPEGYKVSRKEKRNFPLILESPSPNQTSLYFCASSSEGTTANEKLFFGSGTQLSVL.

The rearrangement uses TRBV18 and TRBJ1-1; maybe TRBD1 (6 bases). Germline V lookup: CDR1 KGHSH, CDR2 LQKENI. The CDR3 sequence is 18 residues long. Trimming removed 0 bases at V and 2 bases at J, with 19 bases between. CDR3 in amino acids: CASSPPSSHDRHNTEAFF. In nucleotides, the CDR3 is TGTGCCAGCTCACCACCTTCTTCCCACGACAGGCACAACACTGAAGCTTTCTTT.

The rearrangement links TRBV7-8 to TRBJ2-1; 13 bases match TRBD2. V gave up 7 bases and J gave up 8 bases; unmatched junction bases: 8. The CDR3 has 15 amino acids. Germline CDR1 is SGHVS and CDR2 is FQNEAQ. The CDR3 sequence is CASNRRTSGRYEQFF. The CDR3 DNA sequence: TGTGCCAGCAACCGTCGGACTAGCGGGAGATATGAGCAGTTCTTC.